The T cell receptor beta chain described here comes from a study of T cell repertoires in cytomegalovirus infection. Study summary: Public TCR beta signature analysis indicated the presence of both CMV infection and matching HLA type. Study-wide results and caveats: HLA-C-restricted TCR beta clonotypes specific for CMV led the ex vivo response. The cumulative frequency of public TCR beta families distinguished individuals who carried CMV together with the relevant HLA.

This clonotype was picked up a small number of times. Its antigen is currently unknown. Germline trimming cut 9 bases from V and 3 bases from J; bases unmatched to any gene: 16. This CDR3 is built from 16 residues. A single record per CDR3 protein comes from TCRdb applying MiXCR to the reads. The data show under 300,000 distinct CDR3 sequences, with about 12% seen just once and 1.5% to 2% held by the top ten. Sequencing used PBMCs. This TCR came from a human donor in good health (CMV status not recorded). Some clones in this sample may be carry-over from other donors' samples. This chain connects TRBV23-1 to TRBJ2-7; TRBD1 matches 8 bases. TRBV23-1 is identified as an open reading frame with a role that is uncertain. The CDR3 region is CARLEDRVILIYEQYF. Here the CDR3 DNA reads TGCGCCAGACTCGAGGACAGGGTTATCTTAATCTACGAGCAGTACTTC.